Listed here is a single T cell receptor beta chain. The antigen remains undetermined. The sample originates from a study of blood T cells in healthy people across ages. Broader study findings: Per million T cells, the diversity of TCR beta decreased roughly linearly as age advanced.

Using a J-beta primer mix together with a sample-barcoded 5' primer, a second PCR was run for about 6 to 12 cycles. TCRdb analysed the 5' RACE reads with MiXCR anew, one entry per CDR3 protein. The table lists approximately 790,000 distinct CDR3 sequences, less than 80% of them singletons. The study isolated at least 7 million PBMCs from each sample. Material: blood. The sequence was collected from a man aged 25 to 40 in good health.

The CDR3 here is CSARDAGTGSTDTQYF. In nucleotides, the CDR3 is TGCAGTGCTAGAGATGCCGGGACAGGGAGCACAGATACGCAGTATTTT. This chain links TRBV20-1 with TRBJ2-3; 9 nucleotides match TRBD1. CDR1 DFQATT and CDR2 SNEGSKA come from the germline V gene (reference sequence). The CDR3 loop spans 16 amino acids. With V trimmed by 0 bases and J by 0 bases, 4 bases remained unmatched.